The 32 T cell receptor beta chains below come from one sample, sequenced in a study of blood T cell repertoires in COVID-19. Some clones are missing from TCRdb's copy, which holds only in-frame ones; the method was immunoSEQ multiplex PCR. The sample carries some 460,000 clones, about 85% recorded once. The sequencing input was PBMCs or T cells enriched from blood (not recorded which). Receptor source: a woman aged 18-30 years with acute COVID-19.

J is TRBJ2-5 and V is TRBV11-3; D is perhaps TRBD1 (5 bases). V lost 5 bases and J lost 2, with 9 bases in between. CDR1 is SGHNT, CDR2 YENEEA, per germline. This CDR3 has 13 amino acids. The CDR3 here is CASSRQSQETQYF. The CDR3 DNA reads TGTGCCAGCAGCCGACAGTCTCAAGAGACCCAGTACTTC.

CDR3: CASSLKASGATGELFF. The CDR3, as DNA: TGTGCCAGCAGCCTCAAGGCTAGCGGGGCTACCGGGGAGCTGTTTTTT. This sequence joins TRBV7-9 and TRBJ2-2; 9 bases map to TRBD2. Germline values: CDR1 SEHNR, CDR2 FQNEAQ (reference sequence). CDR3 length: 16 amino acids. Trimming at V came to 5 bases and at J to 5 bases, leaving 9 bases not matched to a gene.

V gene TRBV7-9 combines with J gene TRBJ2-1, with 8 bases identical to TRBD2. The junction had 6 bases not matched to a gene; V was cut back by 4 bases and J by 4 bases. The germline CDR1 and CDR2 sequences are SEHNR and FQNEAQ (reference sequence). This CDR3 region has 15 residues. CDR3 DNA: TGTGCCAGCAGCTATCCGGGACTAGGTTACAATGAGCAGTTCTTC. It translates to CASSYPGLGYNEQFF.

The chain couples TRBV27 to TRBJ1-2; 9 nucleotides agree with TRBD1. The CDR3 runs 15 residues. CDR1 and CDR2 (germline): MNHEY, SMNVEV (reference sequence). Trimming removed 4 bases from V and 5 bases from J; junction bases left unmatched: 8. CDR3: CASSSPGQGVYGYTF. In DNA, the CDR3 is TGTGCCAGCAGTTCACCGGGACAGGGTGTATATGGCTACACCTTC.

V and J are TRBV5-8 and TRBJ1-2; D remains ambiguous. The CDR3 is 15 amino acids. Per germline, CDR1 SGHTS and CDR2 YDEGEE. Between the trimmed V and J ends, which lost 0 bases and 0 bases, there was a span of 9 bases. The CDR3 sequence: CASSLGQATNYGYTF. In DNA form, the CDR3 reads TGTGCCAGCAGCTTGGGGCAGGCCACTAACTATGGCTACACCTTC.

The chain employs TRBV28 and TRBJ2-2; the match to TRBD1 covers 8 bases. CDR1 is MDHEN, CDR2 SYDVKM, per germline. With V trimmed by 6 bases and J by 3 bases, 3 bases remained unmatched. The CDR3 is 14 residues long. CDR3 protein: CASRTGEDTGELFF. CDR3 DNA sequence: TGTGCCAGCAGGACAGGGGAGGACACCGGGGAGCTGTTTTTT.

This clone was detected only once. This chain links TRBV12-3 or TRBV12-4 with TRBJ2-5, with a possible D match to TRBD2 (5 bases). Trimming stripped 3 bases from V and 7 bases from J, with 9 bases between. The CDR3 has 12 residues. CDR3 residues: CASSLVAGTQYF. For the CDR3, the DNA is TGTGCCAGCAGTTTGGTCGCGGGGACCCAGTACTTC.

The chain carries TRBV5-1 and TRBJ2-5; D uncertain. The CDR3 is 15 amino acids. Trimming stripped 0 bases from V and 7 bases from J, with 16 bases between. Germline CDR1 is SGHRS and CDR2 is YFSETQ. As DNA, the CDR3 is TGCGCCAGCAGCTTGGAGTCACCACCGATGGCGACCCAGTACTTC. Amino acid sequence: CASSLESPPMATQYF.

This rearrangement joins TRBV10-3 to TRBJ2-3, with TRBD1 as a possible D gene (6 bases). The CDR3 consists of 14 residues. Germline lookup yields CDR1 ENHRY and CDR2 SYGVKD. Trimming took 7 bases from V and 0 from J, leaving 11 bases between them. The CDR3 nucleotides are TGTGCCATCACCCACGGGACAAGCACAGATACGCAGTATTTT. Residues: CAITHGTSTDTQYF.

The chain joins TRBV27 to TRBJ2-3, with D maybe TRBD2 (6 bases). The V and J ends lost 6 bases and 12 bases respectively, with 13 bases between them. The germline V gene encodes CDR1 MNHEY and CDR2 SMNVEV (reference sequence). The CDR3 length is 11 residues. The chain's CDR3 is CASSLGSSQYF. The CDR3 coding sequence is TGTGCCAGCAGCCTCGGGAGCTCTCAGTATTTT.

The genes are TRBV7-2 and TRBJ2-1; a possible D gene is TRBD1 (6 bases). Germline values: CDR1 SGHTA, CDR2 FQGNSA. The CDR3 loop spans 13 amino acids. V was trimmed by 5 bases and J by 13 bases, leaving 18 bases between them. CDR3 in amino acids: CASSTTKVGGQFF. The DNA of the CDR3 is TGTGCCAGCAGCACTACAAAAGTTGGGGGCCAGTTCTTC.

The chain links TRBV11-3 to TRBJ2-3; D is undetermined. V lost 1 base to trimming and J lost 3 bases, with 11 bases between them. Germline V lookup: CDR1 SGHNT, CDR2 YENEEA. The CDR3 consists of 15 residues. In nucleotides, the CDR3 is TGTGCCAGCAGCTTAGGCGGCGCGGCGACAGATACGCAGTATTTT. This codes for CASSLGGAATDTQYF.

This chain connects TRBV19 to TRBJ2-1, with 14 bases identical to TRBD2. The CDR3 loop spans 18 amino acids. V shed 8 bases, J shed 3 bases, and the junction held 12 bases outside the gene matches. The germline V gene encodes CDR1 LNHDA and CDR2 SQIVND (reference sequence). CDR3 sequence reads: CASRARLAGGPVYNEQFF. The DNA for the CDR3 is TGTGCCAGTCGGGCGAGACTAGCGGGAGGGCCCGTCTACAATGAGCAGTTCTTC.

The chain carries TRBV7-8 and TRBJ1-1; a weak D match, TRBD1 (6 bases). Germline V gene sequence: CDR1 SGHVS, CDR2 FQNEAQ. The CDR3 contains 12 residues. V was cut by 4 bases and J by 5 bases, with 8 bases left in between. CDR3 DNA: TGTGCCAGCAGCTCCCAGGGGACTGAAGCTTTCTTT. This codes for CASSSQGTEAFF.

The gene calls are TRBV6-5 and TRBJ1-1; possible D gene TRBD1, 5 bases. Germline values: CDR1 MNHEY, CDR2 SVGAGI. The CDR3 spans 16 residues. V lost 4 bases and J 0 bases, leaving 15 bases between the germline ends. The CDR3 sequence: CASSLRRGTMNTEAFF. DNA of the CDR3: TGTGCCAGCAGTTTAAGACGGGGGACCATGAACACTGAAGCTTTCTTT.

The chain recombines TRBV6-1 with TRBJ1-2; D not certain. The V and J ends lost 2 bases and 6 bases respectively, with 13 bases between them. Looked up from germline, CDR1 is MNHNS and CDR2 is SASEGT. The CDR3 covers 14 residues. CDR3 protein: CASSERRVGHGYTF. The CDR3 DNA follows: TGTGCCAGCAGTGAAAGGAGGGTAGGGCATGGCTACACCTTC.

This sequence joins TRBV9 and TRBJ2-3, with D perhaps matching TRBD2 (5 bases). The CDR3 runs to 15 residues. The V and J ends lost 1 base and 0 bases respectively, with 9 bases between them. In germline, CDR1 is SGDLS, CDR2 YYNGEE. Written as DNA, the CDR3 is TGTGCCAGCAGCGTATACTCGGGGAGCACAGATACGCAGTATTTT. Translated, it gives CASSVYSGSTDTQYF.

The count of this clone is one. The V call is TRBV27, the J call TRBJ1-6; the match to TRBD1 covers 9 bases. Germline trimming cut 5 bases from V and 11 bases from J; bases unmatched to any gene: 7. The germline V gene has CDR1 MNHEY and CDR2 SMNVEV (reference sequence). This CDR3 has 14 amino acids. The DNA of the CDR3 is TGTGCCAGCAGTGCCCGACAGGGGGGACCACCCCTCCACTTT. The encoded protein is CASSARQGGPPLHF.

The sample holds a few counts of this clone. The chain employs TRBV4-3 and TRBJ1-2; possible D gene TRBD1, 6 bases. Between the trimmed V and J ends, which lost 0 bases and 8 bases, there was a span of 16 bases. The germline gives CDR1 LGHNA, CDR2 YSLEER. The CDR3 spans 15 residues. This CDR3 reads CASSQDLDSPQGYTF. The CDR3 DNA sequence: TGCGCCAGCAGCCAAGATTTGGACAGCCCCCAAGGCTACACCTTC.

The chain recombines TRBV2 with TRBJ1-5; TRBD1 might be the D (5 bases). CDR1 SNHLY and CDR2 FYNNEI come from the germline V gene. The ends were cut back, 7 bases at V and 1 base at J, with 8 bases in the middle. This CDR3 has 13 amino acids. CDR3 coding DNA: TGTGCCAGCAACCCAGGGAGCAATCAGCCCCAGCATTTT. Protein product: CASNPGSNQPQHF.

This chain connects TRBV6-2 or TRBV6-3 to TRBJ2-7; TRBD2 might be the D (5 bases). With 4 bases removed from V and 4 bases from J, the gap between germline ends came to 11 bases. This CDR3 comprises 13 residues. CDR1 and CDR2 (germline): MNHEY, SVGEGT. The CDR3 DNA follows: TGTGCCAGCAGTTCCCCGACTAATTACGAGCAGTACTTC. Translating gives CASSSPTNYEQYF.

The V and J genes are TRBV6-1 and TRBJ1-2; D gene uncertain. Trimming stripped 3 bases from V and 7 bases from J, with 12 bases between. Germline-derived CDR1 and CDR2 are MNHNS and SASEGT. The CDR3 spans 13 residues. The CDR3 coding sequence is TGTGCCAGCAGTGAGGTTATTTCGGGTGGCTACACCTTC. Translation: CASSEVISGGYTF.

This chain joins TRBV12-2 and TRBJ1-6; the table's D call of TRBD1 was not tested on the DNA. TRBV12-2 is labeled a pseudogene. This CDR3 contains 14 residues. The chain's CDR3 is CASRYRGSNSPLHF. CDR3 coding DNA: TGTGCAAGTCGCTACAGGGGTAGTAATTCACCCCTCCACTTT.

This chain joins TRBV27 and TRBJ1-3; tentatively, D is TRBD1 (5 bases). V was cut by 5 bases and J by 0 bases, with 14 bases left in between. CDR3 length equals 16 residues. The V gene's germline CDR1 is MNHEY and CDR2 SMNVEV (reference sequence). The CDR3 sequence is CASSPRTYSSGNTIYF. In nucleotides, the CDR3 is TGTGCCAGCAGTCCCAGGACATATAGCTCTGGAAACACCATATATTTT.

The rearrangement joins TRBV18 to TRBJ2-3; D is ambiguous. There are 15 residues in the CDR3. CDR1 is KGHSH and CDR2 is LQKENI in the germline V gene. V was clipped by 6 bases and J by 7 bases, with 20 bases between them. The CDR3 loop is CASSKSLEDFNTQYF. The CDR3 DNA reads TGTGCCAGCTCGAAAAGTCTGGAAGACTTCAATACGCAGTATTTT.

This clone was seen only once. The rearrangement joins TRBV27 to TRBJ2-3, with 9 bases fitting TRBD1. Germline lookup yields CDR1 MNHEY and CDR2 SMNVEV (reference sequence). The CDR3 consists of 15 residues. The V and J ends lost 4 bases and 9 bases, in that order; junction bases with no gene match: 11. CDR3 DNA: TGTGCCAGCAGTTATTGGGACAGGGCAAGGAAGACGCAGTATTTT. It yields the protein CASSYWDRARKTQYF.

The chain uses TRBV7-4 and TRBJ2-1; D ambiguous. Trimming removed 8 bases at V and 7 bases at J, with 18 bases between. The CDR3 spans 14 residues. Germline CDR1 reads SGHVT; CDR2 reads SQSDAQ. CDR3 coding DNA: TGTGCCAGCGAGGAAGTTACGCGAGAAAATGAGCAGTTCTTC. As protein: CASEEVTRENEQFF.

J is TRBJ1-2 and V is TRBV7-8, with 8 positions matching TRBD1. CDR3 length: 13 amino acids. With 5 bases clipped from V and 8 bases from J, the junction kept 7 bases outside the gene matches. Germline V gives CDR1 SGHVS, CDR2 FQNEAQ. The CDR3 reads CASSLGQGMGYTF. The CDR3 nucleotides are TGTGCCAGCAGCCTCGGACAGGGTATGGGCTACACCTTC.

The V call is TRBV18, the J call TRBJ1-2; 10 bases fit TRBD1. After removal of 6 bases from V and 4 bases from J, the junction contained 5 bases not matched to a gene. The germline CDR1 and CDR2 sequences are KGHSH and LQKENI. CDR3 length: 14 residues. The CDR3 nucleotides read TGTGCCAGCTCCCGACAGGGGGCCTTCTATGGCTACACCTTC. It codes for CASSRQGAFYGYTF. Looking up the rest from reference TRBV18 and TRBJ1-2 gives the full variable domain: NAGVMQNPRHLVRRRGQEARLRCSPMKGHSHVYWYRQLPEEGLKFMVYLQKENIIDESGMPKERFSAEFPKEGPSILRIQQVVRGDSAAYFCASSRQGAFYGYTFGSGTRLTVV.

V and J are TRBV19 and TRBJ1-5; 8 positions agree with TRBD1. The CDR3 covers 14 residues. With 7 bases clipped from V and 3 bases from J, the junction kept 5 bases outside the gene matches. Germline CDR1 LNHDA, CDR2 SQIVND (reference sequence). The CDR3 nucleotides read TGTGCCAGTACCAGGGGGCGCGACAATCAGCCCCAGCATTTT. This codes for CASTRGRDNQPQHF.

The genes are TRBV28 and TRBJ2-7, with D hard to call. Trimming took 9 bases from V and 2 from J, leaving 14 bases between them. The length of the CDR3 is 13 residues. Germline values: CDR1 MDHEN, CDR2 SYDVKM. The CDR3 coding sequence is TGTGCCAGTCGTTTGGGCCCACCCTACGAGCAGTACTTC. Protein: CASRLGPPYEQYF.

CDR3 bases: TGTGCCAGCATTAGCGGGAGGGGCTACAATGAGCAGTTCTTC. It specifies CASISGRGYNEQFF. The V call is TRBV27, the J call TRBJ2-1, with 11 bases fitting TRBD2. The CDR3 has 14 amino acids. V dropped 7 bases and J dropped 3; count of bases not matched to a gene: 2. The germline V gene has CDR1 MNHEY and CDR2 SMNVEV (reference sequence).